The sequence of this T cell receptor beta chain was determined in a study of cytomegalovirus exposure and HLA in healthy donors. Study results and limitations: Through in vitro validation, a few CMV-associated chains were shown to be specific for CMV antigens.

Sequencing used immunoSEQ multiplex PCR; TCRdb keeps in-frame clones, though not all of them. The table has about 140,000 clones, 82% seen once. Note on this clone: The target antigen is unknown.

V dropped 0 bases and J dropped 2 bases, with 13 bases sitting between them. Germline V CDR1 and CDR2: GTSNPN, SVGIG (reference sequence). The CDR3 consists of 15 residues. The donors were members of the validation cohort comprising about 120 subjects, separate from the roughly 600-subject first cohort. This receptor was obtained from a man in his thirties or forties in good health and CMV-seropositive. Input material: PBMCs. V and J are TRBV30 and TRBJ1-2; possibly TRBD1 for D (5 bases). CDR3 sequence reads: CAWSVSQGINYGYTF. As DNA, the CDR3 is TGTGCCTGGAGTGTAAGTCAGGGAATCAACTATGGCTACACCTTC.